Listed here are 32 T cell receptor beta chains from one sample, sequenced in a study of control samples from healthy donors and cancer patients. Generated by immunoSEQ multiplex PCR, the TCRdb table keeps only in-frame clones and is missing some. The repertoire consists of 50,000 or so clones, with 86% occurring once and the leading ten covering about 2.8%. The sequencing sample was made of PBMCs. These receptors all stem from a woman aged 45-59 years with lung cancer.

V usage is TRBV21-1 and J usage is TRBJ2-2; the DNA was not compared with TRBD2, the D call given in the table. TRBV21-1 is a documented pseudogene. CDR3 length: 23 residues. The CDR3 loop is CASSKGVCIRTSGGITNTGELFF. The CDR3 DNA follows: TGTGCCAGCAGCAAAGGAGTCTGTATAAGGACTAGCGGGGGCATAACGAACACCGGGGAGCTGTTTTTT.

The chain carries TRBV19 and TRBJ2-6; D not certain. The germline V gene encodes CDR1 LNHDA and CDR2 SQIVND (reference sequence). The V end was cut by 3 bases, the J end by 0 bases, with 15 bases between. The CDR3 sequence is 18 residues long. The CDR3 spells CASSINGRLDSGANVLTF. The CDR3 DNA reads TGTGCCAGTAGTATTAATGGACGGCTTGACTCTGGGGCCAACGTCCTGACTTTC.

The rearrangement uses TRBV30 and TRBJ2-2; D may correspond to TRBD1 or TRBD2 (6 bases each). Germline-derived CDR1 and CDR2 are GTSNPN and SVGIG (reference sequence). Trimming removed 4 bases at V and 4 bases at J, with 10 bases between. The CDR3 consists of 13 residues. This CDR3 reads CAWTGGLTGELFF. The CDR3 nucleotides read TGTGCCTGGACTGGGGGGCTCACCGGGGAGCTGTTTTTT.

This rearrangement joins TRBV19 to TRBJ1-3; 7 bases align to TRBD1. CDR1 is LNHDA and CDR2 is SQIVND in the germline V gene (reference sequence). This CDR3 has 15 amino acids. The J segment lost 1 base and the V segment lost 5 bases, leaving 5 bases of the junction unmatched. In DNA form, the CDR3 reads TGTGCCAGTAGTTTCCGACAGGGTTCTGGAAACACCATATATTTT. It specifies CASSFRQGSGNTIYF.

The chain is built from TRBV29-1 and TRBJ1-1; D remains ambiguous. The CDR3 consists of 9 residues. V lost 5 bases and J lost 10, with 8 bases in between. Germline CDR1 is SQVTM and CDR2 is ANQGSEA. The CDR3 spells CSVSPGAFF. In DNA, the CDR3 is TGCAGCGTTTCGCCTGGAGCTTTCTTT. Combining the CDR3 with reference TRBV29-1 and TRBJ1-1 gives the whole variable domain SAVISQKPSRDICQRGTSLTIQCQVDSQVTMMFWYRQQPGQSLTLIATANQGSEATYESGFVIDKFPISRPNLTFSTLTVSNMSPEDSSIYLCSVSPGAFFGQGTRLTVV.

The chain recombines TRBV15 with TRBJ1-6, with D possibly being TRBD1 (6 bases). Germline V CDR1 and CDR2: LNHNV, YYDKDF (reference sequence). Trimming left V 3 bases short and J 8 bases short, with 14 bases between. The CDR3 is made up of 15 amino acids. CDR3 in DNA: TGTGCCACCAGCAGGGGCGAGGGGGGCCATTCACCCCTCCACTTT. Amino acids: CATSRGEGGHSPLHF.

This clone was found a few times. The DNA for the CDR3 is TGTGCCAGCAGCCCTGAACAGGGGATTAGCAATCAGCCCCAGCATTTT. Amino acids: CASSPEQGISNQPQHF. V is TRBV6-2 or TRBV6-3 and J is TRBJ1-5; 7 bases align to TRBD1. Germline loops: CDR1 MNHEY, CDR2 SVGEGT. The CDR3 totals 16 residues. V was clipped by 6 bases and J by 0 bases; unmatched bases: 8.

J is TRBJ1-1 and V is TRBV11-2; 12 nucleotides agree with TRBD1. Germline values: CDR1 SGHAT, CDR2 FQNNGV. The length of the CDR3 is 18 residues. V lost 5 bases, J lost 5 bases, and 15 bases stayed unmatched. The CDR3 sequence: CASSDQPGQGARGTEAFF. CDR3 sequence (DNA): TGTGCCAGCAGCGACCAACCGGGACAGGGGGCGCGAGGGACTGAAGCTTTCTTT.

The chain is built from TRBV27 and TRBJ2-2, with D uncertain. Germline assignment: CDR1 MNHEY and CDR2 SMNVEV (reference sequence). The CDR3 is made up of 12 amino acids. Trimming removed 2 bases at V and 4 bases at J, with 2 bases between. The CDR3 here is CASSLTTGELFF. CDR3 nucleotides: TGTGCCAGCAGTTTAACCACCGGGGAGCTGTTTTTT.

The CDR3 DNA is TGTGCCAGCAGTGCCACCCCTACGACAGGTCGTACTGAAGCTTTCTTT. It codes for CASSATPTTGRTEAFF. The chain employs TRBV6-4 and TRBJ1-1; D is perhaps TRBD1 (6 bases). The CDR3 consists of 16 residues. CDR1 and CDR2 from the germline V gene are MRHNA and SNTAGT. Trimming cost V 4 bases and J 5 bases, with 20 bases left between them.

The gene calls are TRBV7-9 and TRBJ2-1; TRBD2 matches at 13 bases. The CDR3 is made up of 14 amino acids. Germline loops: CDR1 SEHNR, CDR2 FQNEAQ (reference sequence). J lost 10 bases, V lost 4 bases, and 4 bases had no gene match. CDR3 bases: TGTGCCAGCAGCTCGGGACTAGCGGGGAGAGAGCAGTTCTTC. It is translated as CASSSGLAGREQFF.

The rearrangement links TRBV7-9 to TRBJ2-2; D possibly corresponds to TRBD1 (6 bases). CDR1 and CDR2 from the germline V gene are SEHNR and FQNEAQ (reference sequence). This CDR3 has 14 amino acids. V lost 5 bases to trimming and J lost 3 bases, with 10 bases between them. The CDR3 loop reads CASSLDRYTGELFF. CDR3 nucleotide sequence: TGTGCCAGCAGCCTGGACAGATACACCGGGGAGCTGTTTTTT.

As concerns this clone: At one of its ends the junction is not consistent with the germline gene, which may arise from a read error. The V gene is TRBV24-1, the J gene TRBJ1-2; perhaps TRBD1 as D (6 bases). Germline values: CDR1 KGHDR, CDR2 SFDVKD. CDR3 length equals 12 residues. CDR3 region: CATSDPGQSHYF. The CDR3 DNA reads TGTGCCACCAGTGACCCCGGACAGTCCCATTACTTC.

The chain is built from TRBV11-2 and TRBJ1-2; D gene uncertain. The CDR3 sequence is 10 residues long. V gave up 0 bases and J gave up 7 bases, with 0 bases separating them. CDR1 is SGHAT and CDR2 is FQNNGV in the germline V gene. CDR3: CASSLDGYTF. Here the CDR3 DNA reads TGTGCCAGCAGCTTAGATGGCTACACCTTC.

The J gene is TRBJ1-1, the V gene TRBV7-9, with D possibly being TRBD1 (6 bases). The CDR3 contains 12 residues. Germline lookup yields CDR1 SEHNR and CDR2 FQNEAQ (reference sequence). V lost 5 bases to trimming and J lost 11 bases, with 15 bases between them. In DNA form, the CDR3 reads TGTGCCAGCAGCCCCGACGGGGGGGCCGCTTTCTTT. It is translated as CASSPDGGAAFF. The entire variable domain, with the rest obtained from reference TRBV7-9 and TRBJ1-1, is as follows: DTGVSQNPRHKITKRGQNVTFRCDPISEHNRLYWYRQTLGQGPEFLTYFQNEAQLEKSRLLSDRFSAERPKGSFSTLEIQRTEQGDSAMYLCASSPDGGAAFFGQGTRLTVV.

This chain joins TRBV5-4 and TRBJ1-3; D not certain. This CDR3 is 15 amino acids long. Germline CDR1 reads SGHNT; CDR2 reads YYREEE (reference sequence). V lost 4 bases to trimming and J lost 0 bases, with 11 bases between them. DNA for the CDR3: TGTGCCAGCAGCCTTGACATTCTCTCTGGAAACACCATATATTTT. Translating it yields CASSLDILSGNTIYF.

The V and J genes are TRBV28 and TRBJ2-4, with 8 positions matching TRBD1. The CDR3 has 14 residues. From germline, CDR1 is MDHEN and CDR2 SYDVKM. J was trimmed by 7 bases and V by 7 bases; bases with no gene match: 9. The CDR3: CASILGTGANIQYF. The CDR3 bases are TGTGCCAGCATCCTCGGGACAGGAGCTAACATTCAGTACTTC.

CDR3 sequence reads: CASSLTSGGETQYF. DNA for the CDR3: TGTGCCAGCTCACTGACTAGCGGGGGAGAGACCCAGTACTTC. This chain connects TRBV18 to TRBJ2-5, with 12 bases aligning to TRBD2. Germline V lookup: CDR1 KGHSH, CDR2 LQKENI. The CDR3 spans 14 residues. V shed 4 bases and J 4 bases; nucleotides not matched to a gene: 1.

V gene TRBV28 combines with J gene TRBJ2-7, with TRBD1 as a possible D gene (5 bases). The CDR3 consists of 14 residues. V lost 5 bases and J lost 4, with 15 bases in between. Germline V lookup: CDR1 MDHEN, CDR2 SYDVKM. CDR3 bases: TGTGCCAGCAGTCCGACCCTCAGGGAATACGAGCAGTACTTC. Amino acid sequence: CASSPTLREYEQYF.

The V gene is TRBV11-3, the J gene TRBJ1-1; weak D call: TRBD1 (5 bases). V was cut by 0 bases and J by 7 bases, with 15 bases left in between. The CDR3 sequence is 15 residues long. Germline CDR1 is SGHNT and CDR2 is YENEEA. The CDR3 loop reads CASSLDGGRGIEAFF. In nucleotides, the CDR3 is TGTGCCAGCAGCTTAGATGGTGGACGGGGCATTGAAGCTTTCTTT.

The rearrangement uses TRBV19 and TRBJ1-1, with unresolved D. Germline loops: CDR1 LNHDA, CDR2 SQIVND (reference sequence). V lost 2 bases to trimming and J lost 3 bases, with 7 bases between them. The CDR3 totals 13 residues. The CDR3 bases are TGTGCCAGTAGTATAAGGAAAGACACTGAAGCTTTCTTT. Amino acids: CASSIRKDTEAFF.

The J gene is TRBJ2-3, the V gene TRBV5-1; D possibly corresponds to TRBD1 (6 bases). Germline V gene sequence: CDR1 SGHRS, CDR2 YFSETQ. This CDR3 has 18 residues. V gave up 2 bases and J gave up 2 bases, with 21 bases separating them. Here the CDR3 DNA reads TGCGCCAGCAGCTTCCAGCTAGGGACACCGAAACACACAGATACGCAGTATTTT. It encodes CASSFQLGTPKHTDTQYF.

The rearrangement links TRBV5-1 to TRBJ1-1; D unclear. V gave up 6 bases and J gave up 4 bases, with 19 bases separating them. This CDR3 spans 15 amino acids. Germline V gene sequence: CDR1 SGHRS, CDR2 YFSETQ. The CDR3 reads CASKAMGGEGTEAFF. The CDR3, as DNA: TGCGCCAGCAAAGCTATGGGAGGTGAGGGCACTGAAGCTTTCTTT.

The V gene is TRBV19, the J gene TRBJ2-3; D is ambiguous. Trimming removed 5 bases from V and 7 bases from J, with 16 bases in between. Germline V lookup: CDR1 LNHDA, CDR2 SQIVND (reference sequence). The CDR3 is made up of 14 amino acids. The CDR3 DNA sequence: TGTGCCAGTAGTCCCCGAGGTAGCTCGAATACGCAGTATTTT. Protein: CASSPRGSSNTQYF.

The rearrangement links TRBV6-2 or TRBV6-3 to TRBJ2-7; TRBD1 might be the D (6 bases). The germline V and J ends were trimmed by 6 bases and 6 bases, with 12 bases remaining between them. From germline, CDR1 is MNHEY and CDR2 SVGEGT. The CDR3 spans 12 residues. CDR3 residues: CASSYTGTEQYF. CDR3 nucleotide sequence: TGTGCCAGCAGCTATACAGGGACCGAGCAGTACTTC.

The chain combines TRBV28 with TRBJ2-7, with D possibly matching TRBD2 (6 bases). Germline V gives CDR1 MDHEN, CDR2 SYDVKM. The CDR3 spans 14 residues. Trimming shortened V by 7 bases and J by 3 bases, and 16 bases separated the two germline ends. CDR3 DNA sequence: TGTGCCAGCATTGCATCCGGGACTGTCTACGAGCAGTACTTC. Translated, it gives CASIASGTVYEQYF.

The V call is TRBV2, the J call TRBJ1-6; 7 nucleotides match TRBD1. There are 15 residues in the CDR3. Germline CDR1 reads SNHLY; CDR2 reads FYNNEI. The trim removed 5 bases at V and 10 bases at J, leaving 11 bases unmatched. CDR3 region: CASSPQQGKESPLHF. DNA of the CDR3: TGTGCCAGCAGTCCCCAACAGGGGAAGGAATCACCCCTCCACTTT.

J is TRBJ1-1 and V is TRBV6-2 or TRBV6-3; D not certain. Germline V gene data show CDR1 as MNHEY and CDR2 as SVGEGT. The V end was cut by 5 bases, the J end by 1 base, with 5 bases between. The CDR3 spans 12 residues. The CDR3 is CASSDRNTEAFF. CDR3 nucleotide sequence: TGTGCCAGCAGTGATAGGAACACTGAAGCTTTCTTT.

V gene TRBV25-1 combines with J gene TRBJ2-2; either TRBD1 or TRBD2 may supply D (6 bases each). Trimming took 2 bases from V and 4 from J, leaving 11 bases between them. The CDR3 is 15 amino acids. Germline V CDR1 and CDR2: MGHDK, SYGVNS. This CDR3 reads CASSEAQGGTGELFF. In DNA, the CDR3 is TGTGCCAGCAGTGAAGCACAGGGAGGCACCGGGGAGCTGTTTTTT.

This chain connects TRBV7-9 to TRBJ2-5; D is possibly TRBD1 (5 bases). CDR3 length: 15 residues. The germline gives CDR1 SEHNR, CDR2 FQNEAQ (reference sequence). The ends were cut back, 5 bases at V and 5 bases at J, with 18 bases in the middle. DNA of the CDR3: TGTGCCAGCAGCCTCGCCCTGGGGCCACAGGAGACCCAGTACTTC. Translating it yields CASSLALGPQETQYF.

The genes are TRBV7-8 and TRBJ1-3; maybe TRBD1 (6 bases). V was clipped by 5 bases and J by 7 bases, with 18 bases between them. From germline, CDR1 is SGHVS and CDR2 FQNEAQ. The CDR3 spans 15 residues. In DNA form, the CDR3 reads TGTGCCAGCAGCCATTCCTCAGGGGCGCGGAACACCATATATTTT. This gives the protein CASSHSSGARNTIYF. Based on the CDR3 plus reference TRBV7-8 and TRBJ1-3, the full variable domain is GAGVSQSPRYKVAKRGQDVALRCDPISGHVSLFWYQQALGQGPEFLTYFQNEAQLDKSGLPSDRFFAERPEGSVSTLKIQRTQQEDSAVYLCASSHSSGARNTIYFGEGSWLTVV.

This clone has only one observation. The rearrangement joins TRBV28 to TRBJ2-1; 9 bases are shared with TRBD1. V shed 6 bases and J 12 bases; nucleotides not matched to a gene: 6. Germline lookup yields CDR1 MDHEN and CDR2 SYDVKM. The CDR3 is 12 residues long. This CDR3 is CASRTGGIGQFF. CDR3 sequence (DNA): TGTGCCAGCAGAACAGGGGGCATCGGGCAGTTCTTC.